The present entry profiles one T cell receptor beta chain with its context. The CDR3 contains 16 residues. V was pared by 0 bases and J by 2 bases, with 1 base of the junction left unmatched. Looked up from germline, CDR1 is MRHNA and CDR2 is SNTAGT. Profiled with immunoSEQ multiplex PCR; TCRdb holds only in-frame clones, not every one. The sample contains 120,000 to 150,000 clones, about 85% of which appear only once. This sample is drawn from a study of blood T cell repertoires in COVID-19. The V and J genes are TRBV6-4 and TRBJ2-3; TRBD2 aligns across 11 bases. This receptor was identified in a woman aged 35 to 49 with active or convalescent COVID-19. Sequenced input: peripheral blood. CDR3 bases: TGTGCCAGCAGTGACTCTAGCGGGGGGGCCACAGATACGCAGTATTTT. Encoded protein: CASSDSSGGATDTQYF.